The 5 T cell receptor beta chains in this list originate from one sample, sequenced in a study of T cell responses to AZD1222 COVID-19 vaccine. Assay used: immunoSEQ multiplex PCR; TCRdb lists only in-frame clones, some missing. The table shows under 150,000 clones, with more than 70% occurring only once. This specimen was peripheral blood, taken 28 days after the second AZD1222 dose. These receptors originate from an adult who received the AZD1222 COVID-19 vaccine.

The chain has TRBV5-1 and TRBJ1-4, with D possibly matching TRBD1 (6 bases). This CDR3 comprises 18 residues. V gave up 3 bases and J gave up 3 bases, with 21 bases separating them. Germline CDR1 SGHRS, CDR2 YFSETQ. CDR3 protein: CASSSTGTTIPPNEKLFF. Written as DNA, the CDR3 is TGCGCCAGCAGCTCAACCGGGACAACCATTCCCCCTAATGAAAAACTGTTTTTT.

This clone was found many times. The chain joins TRBV20-1 to TRBJ1-5; the match to TRBD1 covers 12 bases. The CDR3 has 16 residues. V lost 3 bases to trimming and J lost 6 bases; unmatched junction nucleotides: 9. Germline V lookup: CDR1 DFQATT, CDR2 SNEGSKA (reference sequence). CDR3 nucleotide sequence: TGCAGTGCTAGTAGGACCGGGACAGGGGGCTCTCAGCCCCAGCATTTT. As protein: CSASRTGTGGSQPQHF.

The gene calls are TRBV27 and TRBJ1-4; D perhaps matches TRBD1 (5 bases). In germline, CDR1 is MNHEY, CDR2 SMNVEV (reference sequence). The germline V and J ends were trimmed by 2 bases and 10 bases, with 11 bases remaining between them. The CDR3 contains 13 residues. CDR3 in amino acids: CASSLQGGGKLFF. For the CDR3, the DNA is TGTGCCAGCAGTTTACAGGGCGGTGGAAAACTGTTTTTT.

This chain links TRBV11-1 with TRBJ1-6; 8 nucleotides match TRBD1. The trim removed 0 bases at V and 8 bases at J, leaving 3 bases unmatched. Per the germline V gene, CDR1 is SGHAT and CDR2 is FQDESV (reference sequence). The CDR3 consists of 15 residues. As DNA, the CDR3 is TGTGCCAGCAGCTTAGCGGGGACAGGATATTCACCCCTCCACTTT. It yields the protein CASSLAGTGYSPLHF.

The CDR3: CASSQEVILSYNEQFF. The DNA for the CDR3 is TGTGCCAGCAGCCAAGAAGTAATTCTTTCCTACAATGAGCAGTTCTTC. The V gene is TRBV4-2, the J gene TRBJ2-1; D not certain. With 0 bases removed from V and 1 base from J, the gap between germline ends came to 10 bases. Germline V gene sequence: CDR1 LGHNA, CDR2 YNFKEQ. The CDR3 has 16 residues.